The 24 T cell receptor beta chains below all came from one sample that was sequenced in a study of PD-1 blockade in classical Hodgkin lymphoma (dated by TCRdb to about 2020). The library was produced with the immunoSEQ multiplex PCR assay. Held by TCRdb, this immuneACCESS table contains in-frame sequences only and omits some clones. Under half of the omission traces to an unresolved V gene where checked; the cause of the rest is unknown. This sample lists approximately 57,000 clones; approximately 90% were detected once. Less than 11% of the sample goes to the ten largest clones. The time point label corresponds to: cycle 2 day 1 (C2D1) of nivolumab. Every trial patient had relapsed following autologous stem cell transplantation, and prior brentuximab vedotin exposure was what differed among cohorts A, B and C. This specimen was peripheral blood mononuclear cells (PBMCs), taken before the second cycle of nivolumab. The receptors derive from a human donor with classical Hodgkin lymphoma.

J is TRBJ2-5 and V is TRBV28; D remains ambiguous. The DNA end lines up better with TRBJ2-7; the J call may be wrong. The CDR3 extends over 14 amino acids. Germline lookup yields CDR1 MDHEN and CDR2 SYDVKM. The CDR3, as DNA: TGTGCCAGCCGCCTAGAGGAATTCTCCTACGAGCAGTACTTC. This encodes CASRLEEFSYEQYF.

J is TRBJ1-1 and V is TRBV7-6; possibly TRBD1 for D (6 bases). Trimming took 1 base from V and 8 from J, leaving 17 bases between them. The CDR3 contains 15 residues. Germline lookup yields CDR1 SGHVS and CDR2 FNYEAQ. Here the CDR3 DNA reads TGTGCCAGCAGCTTAGTTGTTGGGGGGCTGACAGAAGCTTTCTTT. Its protein is CASSLVVGGLTEAFF.

This clone was recorded once. J is TRBJ2-2 and V is TRBV4-3; 9 nucleotides line up with TRBD1. The CDR3 spans 15 residues. The trim removed 0 bases at V and 8 bases at J, leaving 4 bases unmatched. Germline CDR1 LGHNA, CDR2 YSLEER. The CDR3: CASSQETGGSGELFF. Written as DNA, the CDR3 is TGCGCCAGCAGCCAAGAGACAGGGGGTTCGGGGGAGCTGTTTTTT.

The V gene is TRBV5-1, the J gene TRBJ2-5; the D call may be TRBD1 or TRBD2 (5 bases each). There are 12 residues in the CDR3. CDR1 is SGHRS, CDR2 YFSETQ, per germline. Trimming left V 3 bases short and J 4 bases short, with 7 bases between. CDR3: CASSSGRETQYF. As DNA, the CDR3 is TGCGCCAGCAGCTCGGGACGAGAGACCCAGTACTTC.

This clone is a singleton in its sample. The chain has TRBV9 and TRBJ1-1, with D maybe TRBD1 (5 bases). CDR1 is SGDLS and CDR2 is YYNGEE in the germline V gene. The germline V and J ends were trimmed by 4 bases and 6 bases, with 25 bases remaining between them. This CDR3 has 17 residues. In DNA, the CDR3 is TGTGCCAGCAGCCAACAGACCTGGGACGCCTTACGCGCTGAAGCTTTCTTT. Translation gives CASSQQTWDALRAEAFF.

The chain joins TRBV6-5 to TRBJ1-4, with a possible D match to TRBD1 (6 bases). The CDR3 spans 15 residues. The V end was cut by 7 bases, the J end by 8 bases, with 20 bases between. The V gene's germline CDR1 is MNHEY and CDR2 SVGAGI. This CDR3 reads CASTNSGGAREKLFF. CDR3 bases: TGTGCCAGCACCAACTCGGGGGGGGCACGGGAAAAACTGTTTTTT.

The V call is TRBV9, the J call TRBJ2-1; possible D gene TRBD1, 5 bases. CDR1 SGDLS and CDR2 YYNGEE come from the germline V gene. The CDR3 is 14 residues long. V was cut by 0 bases and J by 4 bases, with 8 bases left in between. Written as DNA, the CDR3 is TGTGCCAGCAGCGTAGAGACAGCTTACAATGAGCAGTTCTTC. It is translated as CASSVETAYNEQFF. The entire variable domain, with the rest obtained from reference TRBV9 and TRBJ2-1, is as follows: DSGVTQTPKHLITATGQRVTLRCSPRSGDLSVYWYQQSLDQGLQFLIQYYNGEERAKGNILERFSAQQFPDLHSELNLSSLELGDSALYFCASSVETAYNEQFFGPGTRLTVL.

This clone appeared once. V gene TRBV11-2 combines with J gene TRBJ2-7, with D unclear. Germline-derived CDR1 and CDR2 are SGHAT and FQNNGV. V dropped 5 bases and J dropped 1 base, with 15 bases sitting between them. CDR3 size: 15 residues. The CDR3 DNA reads TGTGCCAGCAGCCCAACCCCTCCCGCATCCTACGAGCAGTACTTC. Its protein product is CASSPTPPASYEQYF.

The gene calls are TRBV19 and TRBJ2-6; D perhaps matches TRBD1 (5 bases). This CDR3 region has 16 residues. Germline assignment: CDR1 LNHDA and CDR2 SQIVND (reference sequence). Between the trimmed V and J ends, which lost 2 bases and 3 bases, there was a span of 11 bases. In DNA form, the CDR3 reads TGTGCCAGTAGTATAAAGGGGCGCGGTGGGGCCAACGTCCTGACTTTC. It encodes CASSIKGRGGANVLTF.

This chain joins TRBV5-1 and TRBJ1-1, with D hard to call. The CDR3 length is 15 residues. V shed 0 bases and J shed 4 bases, with 13 bases lying between them. Germline V lookup: CDR1 SGHRS, CDR2 YFSETQ. CDR3 DNA sequence: TGCGCCAGCAGCTTGGCCGGGTTACCGGGCACTGAAGCTTTCTTT. It translates to CASSLAGLPGTEAFF.

The rearrangement links TRBV19 to TRBJ2-7, with 8 bases matching TRBD2. This CDR3 is 14 amino acids long. Germline values: CDR1 LNHDA, CDR2 SQIVND (reference sequence). V gave up 5 bases and J gave up 1 base; unmatched junction bases: 4. The CDR3, as DNA: TGTGCCAGTAGTGTAGCGGGGCGGTCCTACGAGCAGTACTTC. This sequence encodes CASSVAGRSYEQYF.

The J gene is TRBJ1-2, the V gene TRBV5-5; D is possibly TRBD1 (5 bases). The V end was cut by 3 bases, the J end by 2 bases, with 20 bases between. The CDR3 is made up of 17 amino acids. Germline lookup yields CDR1 SGHKS and CDR2 YYEKEE (reference sequence). CDR3 in amino acids: CASSWGVGSKVNYGYTF. In DNA form, the CDR3 reads TGTGCCAGCAGCTGGGGGGTTGGATCAAAGGTCAACTATGGCTACACCTTC.

This sequence joins TRBV19 and TRBJ1-1; no definite D call. V lost 2 bases and J lost 0, with 10 bases in between. There are 15 residues in the CDR3. Germline V gene sequence: CDR1 LNHDA, CDR2 SQIVND (reference sequence). The DNA for the CDR3 is TGTGCCAGTAGTATATGGGGAATCGTGAACACTGAAGCTTTCTTT. Its translation is CASSIWGIVNTEAFF. The full variable domain, in which reference TRBV19 and TRBJ1-1 provide the parts outside the CDR3, is DGGITQSPKYLFRKEGQNVTLSCEQNLNHDAMYWYRQDPGQGLRLIYYSQIVNDFQKGDIAEGYSVSREKKESFPLTVTSAQKNPTAFYLCASSIWGIVNTEAFFGQGTRLTVV.

For the CDR3, the DNA is TGTGCCAGCAGCCAGGTGGGCAGGGTCACAGATACGCAGTATTTT. As protein: CASSQVGRVTDTQYF. J is TRBJ2-3 and V is TRBV11-2, with a weak D call TRBD1 (5 bases). V was trimmed by 5 bases and J by 2 bases, leaving 14 bases between them. The CDR3 has 15 amino acids. Germline loops: CDR1 SGHAT, CDR2 FQNNGV.

The gene calls are TRBV5-1 and TRBJ2-5, with 9 positions matching TRBD2. This CDR3 has 14 residues. Trimming cost V 3 bases and J 5 bases; bases outside gene matches: 5. Looked up from germline, CDR1 is SGHRS and CDR2 is YFSETQ. The CDR3 sequence is CASSSGLAGETQYF. The CDR3 DNA sequence: TGCGCCAGCAGCTCGGGACTAGCCGGGGAGACCCAGTACTTC.

For this clone: Other DNA sequences within the sample encode an identical CDR3. The gene calls are TRBV19 and TRBJ1-2, with D maybe TRBD1 (5 bases). Germline-derived CDR1 and CDR2 are LNHDA and SQIVND (reference sequence). The CDR3 runs to 14 residues. V was cut by 1 base and J by 2 bases, with 8 bases left in between. CDR3 coding DNA: TGTGCCAGTAGTATAGGAGAGGGGAACTATGGCTACACCTTC. The encoded protein is CASSIGEGNYGYTF.

The chain is built from TRBV7-9 and TRBJ2-2, with a weak D call TRBD2 (5 bases). Trimming left V 6 bases short and J 4 bases short, with 18 bases between. Germline-derived CDR1 and CDR2 are SEHNR and FQNEAQ (reference sequence). There are 16 residues in the CDR3. CDR3 sequence: CASSVLPRETTGELFF. The CDR3 DNA is TGTGCCAGCAGTGTCCTCCCCCGGGAAACCACCGGGGAGCTGTTTTTT.

The chain recombines TRBV6-5 with TRBJ1-1; D is undetermined. CDR3 length equals 12 residues. Germline CDR1 MNHEY, CDR2 SVGAGI. Trimming stripped 9 bases from V and 4 bases from J, with 12 bases between. The CDR3 spells CASRTLSTEAFF. The CDR3, as DNA: TGTGCCAGTCGGACCCTTTCCACTGAAGCTTTCTTT.

This clone is a singleton in its sample. This chain connects TRBV6-1 to TRBJ1-2; unclear D gene. V lost 3 bases to trimming and J lost 4 bases, with 6 bases between them. The germline V gene has CDR1 MNHNS and CDR2 SASEGT. The CDR3 is 12 residues long. CDR3 residues: CASSDSGYGYTF. The CDR3, as DNA: TGTGCCAGCAGTGATTCGGGCTATGGCTACACCTTC.

The V call is TRBV5-6, the J call TRBJ1-3; D possibly corresponds to TRBD1 (5 bases). Trimming left V 0 bases short and J 2 bases short, with 12 bases between. The CDR3 loop spans 16 amino acids. In germline, CDR1 is SGHDT, CDR2 YYEEEE. The CDR3 coding sequence is TGTGCCAGCAGCTTGGGAGGGCAGGGCCCTGGAAACACCATATATTTT. It encodes CASSLGGQGPGNTIYF.

This clone was seen a single time. The gene calls are TRBV19 and TRBJ2-1; 11 bases agree with TRBD2. Germline assignment: CDR1 LNHDA and CDR2 SQIVND (reference sequence). The CDR3 loop spans 15 amino acids. Unmatched junction bases numbered 3, after V lost 6 bases and J lost 2 bases. The CDR3 DNA reads as TGTGCCAGTAGGGTAGCGGGAGGGCCCTACAATGAGCAGTTCTTC. Its protein is CASRVAGGPYNEQFF.

J is TRBJ2-3 and V is TRBV18, with 8 positions matching TRBD2. The germline V gene has CDR1 KGHSH and CDR2 LQKENI. The CDR3 contains 17 residues. After removal of 3 bases from V and 0 bases from J, the junction contained 8 bases not matched to a gene. CDR3 sequence reads: CASSPSGTSISTDTQYF. DNA for the CDR3: TGTGCCAGCTCACCTTCCGGGACTAGTATTAGCACAGATACGCAGTATTTT.

The CDR3 reads CASSRGTVDTGELFF. The CDR3 bases are TGTGCCAGCAGCCGGGGGACAGTTGACACCGGGGAGCTGTTTTTT. The chain employs TRBV6-5 and TRBJ2-2; a weak D match, TRBD1 (7 bases). This CDR3 spans 15 amino acids. Germline assignment: CDR1 MNHEY and CDR2 SVGAGI. The ends were cut back, 6 bases at V and 3 bases at J, with 14 bases in the middle.

J is TRBJ1-6 and V is TRBV21-1; the table's D gene call, TRBD1, was not cross checked with the DNA. TRBV21-1 counts as a pseudogene. This CDR3 has 16 amino acids. The CDR3 nucleotides are TGTGCCAGCAGCAAAGATAGGACAGGGAGGACTTCACCCCTCCACTTT. It encodes CASSKDRTGRTSPLHF.